The 31 T cell receptor beta chains below all came from one sample that was sequenced in a study of T cells in localized non-small cell lung cancer (dated by TCRdb to about 2020). Library preparation was by the immunoSEQ multiplex PCR assay. TCRdb mirrors the immuneACCESS table, restricted to in-frame sequences. Some clones are absent from its copies; in checked studies, under half trace to an unresolved V gene, and the reason for the others is unknown. The sample table contains 12,000 to 15,000 clones; only one count was recorded for around nine tenths of them. Jointly, the top ten make up around 2.5% of the sample. This sample comprised peripheral blood mononuclear cells, obtained before any cancer treatment. These receptors were taken from a man aged 35 to 70 with stage III lung adenocarcinoma.

As DNA, the CDR3 is TGTGCCAGTAGTATAGATAGGGGCTACGAGCAGTACTTC. Encoded protein: CASSIDRGYEQYF. This rearrangement joins TRBV19 to TRBJ2-5; D may be TRBD1 (5 bases). The J call may not be correct, given that the DNA end is closer to TRBJ2-7. CDR1 is LNHDA, CDR2 SQIVND, per germline (reference sequence). The CDR3 consists of 13 residues.

The gene calls are TRBV11-1 and TRBJ2-2, with D perhaps matching TRBD1 (6 bases). The germline CDR1 and CDR2 sequences are SGHAT and FQDESV (reference sequence). CDR3 length: 16 amino acids. V was shortened by 5 bases and J by 4 bases, with 17 bases between the two germline ends. The DNA for the CDR3 is TGTGCCAGCAGCAGATCCGGACAGATAACCACCGGGGAGCTGTTTTTT. Its protein is CASSRSGQITTGELFF.

The chain's CDR3 is CASSLGTGGTAFF. The CDR3 region has the DNA TGTGCCAGCAGCTTGGGGACAGGGGGCACAGCTTTCTTT. The chain links TRBV11-3 to TRBJ1-1; TRBD1 matches at 12 bases. CDR3 length equals 13 residues. Looked up from germline, CDR1 is SGHNT and CDR2 is YENEEA. The junction had 3 bases not matched to a gene; V was cut back by 3 bases and J by 10 bases.

The J gene is TRBJ2-7, the V gene TRBV6-4; possibly TRBD2 for D (5 bases). Per germline, CDR1 MRHNA and CDR2 SNTAGT. V was shortened by 0 bases and J by 7 bases, with 7 bases between the two germline ends. The CDR3 totals 12 residues. The CDR3 coding sequence is TGTGCCAGCAGTGACTCAAGCGGAGAGCAGTACTTC. This gives the protein CASSDSSGEQYF.

The CDR3: CASSFPGTGANVLTF. DNA of the CDR3: TGTGCCAGCAGTTTCCCCGGGACTGGGGCCAACGTCCTGACTTTC. The rearrangement links TRBV28 to TRBJ2-6; TRBD2 might be the D (5 bases). V gave up 3 bases and J gave up 2 bases, with 8 bases separating them. CDR1 MDHEN and CDR2 SYDVKM come from the germline V gene. CDR3 length: 15 amino acids.

The genes are TRBV11-3 and TRBJ2-7, with a weak D call TRBD2 (5 bases). Germline values: CDR1 SGHNT, CDR2 YENEEA. Trimming left V 6 bases short and J 0 bases short, with 9 bases between. The CDR3 length is 13 residues. Here the CDR3 DNA reads TGTGCCAGCAGTAGTACTAGCTCCTACGAGCAGTACTTC. Translating it yields CASSSTSSYEQYF.

The V gene is TRBV6-5, the J gene TRBJ1-6; 10 bases match TRBD1. This CDR3 spans 15 amino acids. Losses at the gene ends were 7 bases for V and 9 bases for J; bases not matched to a gene: 9. Germline V lookup: CDR1 MNHEY, CDR2 SVGAGI. The CDR3 sequence: CASNYLGDRGSPLHF. The CDR3 region has the DNA TGTGCCAGCAACTACCTTGGGGACAGGGGTTCACCCCTCCACTTT.

The rearrangement uses TRBV19 and TRBJ1-1; D is possibly TRBD1 (6 bases). Trimming shortened V by 10 bases and J by 4 bases, and 16 bases separated the two germline ends. The CDR3 length is 13 residues. Per the germline V gene, CDR1 is LNHDA and CDR2 is SQIVND (reference sequence). In DNA form, the CDR3 reads TGTGCCACAGGGGAGGGAATTGGCACTGAAGCTTTCTTT. Its translation is CATGEGIGTEAFF.

The chain is built from TRBV7-9 and TRBJ1-3, with 7 nucleotides matching TRBD1. The V gene's germline CDR1 is SEHNR and CDR2 FQNEAQ (reference sequence). V lost 4 bases and J lost 4; bases outside the gene matches: 13. The CDR3 totals 17 residues. The CDR3: CASSSPGGQAGGNTIYF. CDR3 nucleotides: TGTGCCAGCAGCTCGCCCGGAGGACAGGCAGGGGGAAACACCATATATTTT. Looking up the rest from reference TRBV7-9 and TRBJ1-3 gives the full variable domain: DTGVSQNPRHKITKRGQNVTFRCDPISEHNRLYWYRQTLGQGPEFLTYFQNEAQLEKSRLLSDRFSAERPKGSFSTLEIQRTEQGDSAMYLCASSSPGGQAGGNTIYFGEGSWLTVV.

The chain couples TRBV7-6 to TRBJ2-5, with TRBD2 identical over 9 bases. The germline CDR1 and CDR2 sequences are SGHVS and FNYEAQ. The CDR3 is 16 residues long. Trimming took 5 bases from V and 4 from J; bases not matched to a gene: 11. The CDR3, as DNA: TGTGCCAGCAGCCCCAATGTGCCGACTAGCGGAGAGACCCAGTACTTC. This encodes CASSPNVPTSGETQYF.

The chain is built from TRBV4-3 and TRBJ2-1; TRBD2 matches at 9 bases. This CDR3 has 19 amino acids. The junction had 11 bases not matched to a gene; V was cut back by 0 bases and J by 2 bases. CDR1 and CDR2 from the germline V gene are LGHNA and YSLEER. CDR3 region: CASSQDPYSGRATYNEQFF. In DNA form, the CDR3 reads TGCGCCAGCAGCCAAGACCCTTATAGCGGGAGAGCAACCTACAATGAGCAGTTCTTC.

V gene TRBV6-1 combines with J gene TRBJ2-7; 8 nucleotides agree with TRBD1. V shed 3 bases and J 5 bases; nucleotides not matched to a gene: 6. This CDR3 spans 14 amino acids. CDR1 and CDR2 (germline): MNHNS, SASEGT. CDR3 amino acids: CASSDRTGRNEQYF. In DNA, the CDR3 is TGTGCCAGCAGTGATCGGACAGGGCGAAACGAGCAGTACTTC.

The chain is built from TRBV7-2 and TRBJ2-7, with TRBD2 matching over 9 bases. The V gene's germline CDR1 is SGHTA and CDR2 FQGNSA. The CDR3 is made up of 15 amino acids. V lost 4 bases, J lost 4 bases, and 8 bases stayed unmatched. CDR3 amino acids: CASSYLAGDSYEQYF. The CDR3 DNA follows: TGTGCCAGCAGCTACTTAGCGGGAGATTCGTACGAGCAGTACTTC. Full variable domain (missing parts from reference TRBV7-2 and TRBJ2-7): GAGVSQSPSNKVTEKGKDVELRCDPISGHTALYWYRQSLGQGLEFLIYFQGNSAPDKSGLPSDRFSAERTGGSVSTLTIQRTQQEDSAVYLCASSYLAGDSYEQYFGPGTRLTVT.

The chain has TRBV9 and TRBJ2-5; perhaps TRBD2 as D (5 bases). The ends were cut back, 2 bases at V and 3 bases at J, with 17 bases in the middle. This CDR3 comprises 16 residues. From germline, CDR1 is SGDLS and CDR2 YYNGEE. The CDR3 is CASSVGTGTPEETQYF. In nucleotides, the CDR3 is TGTGCCAGCAGCGTCGGAACGGGAACCCCCGAAGAGACCCAGTACTTC.

V is TRBV28 and J is TRBJ1-5; D call uncertain. Germline V CDR1 and CDR2: MDHEN, SYDVKM. Trimming cost V 7 bases and J 4 bases, with 14 bases left between them. The CDR3 covers 14 residues. The DNA for the CDR3 is TGTGCCAGCACCCGAGGACGGGGAAATCAGCCCCAGCATTTT. Residues: CASTRGRGNQPQHF.

The rearrangement uses TRBV11-2 and TRBJ2-1; TRBD2 agrees at 10 bases. The V gene end was trimmed by 5 bases and the J gene end by 9 bases; junction bases not matched to a gene: 10. There are 15 residues in the CDR3. CDR1 is SGHAT and CDR2 is FQNNGV in the germline V gene. In nucleotides, the CDR3 is TGTGCCAGCAGCCGCGCGGGACTAGCGTCGGGTGAGCAGTTCTTC. Protein product: CASSRAGLASGEQFF.

The V and J genes are TRBV4-2 and TRBJ1-4; D uncertain. This CDR3 spans 15 amino acids. The germline gives CDR1 LGHNA, CDR2 YNFKEQ. Trimming removed 1 base at V and 1 base at J, with 7 bases between. In nucleotides, the CDR3 is TGTGCCAGCAGCCAAGGTGAAGAAACTAATGAAAAACTGTTTTTT. Translated: CASSQGEETNEKLFF.

The chain has TRBV7-2 and TRBJ1-5, with 9 bases lining up with TRBD1. V was clipped by 5 bases and J by 8 bases; unmatched bases: 4. CDR3 length: 13 residues. From germline, CDR1 is SGHTA and CDR2 FQGNSA. This chain's CDR3 is CASSGTGSEPQHF. CDR3 DNA sequence: TGTGCCAGCAGCGGGACAGGGAGCGAGCCCCAGCATTTT.

The V call is TRBV4-2, the J call TRBJ1-2; D uncertain. Trimming removed 0 bases at V and 7 bases at J, with 12 bases between. This CDR3 spans 14 amino acids. Germline lookup yields CDR1 LGHNA and CDR2 YNFKEQ. CDR3 bases: TGTGCCAGCAGCCAAGAGCTAGGGTTGATTGGCTACACCTTC. The encoded protein is CASSQELGLIGYTF.

The rearrangement joins TRBV7-9 to TRBJ2-6; D possibly matches TRBD1 or TRBD2 (5 bases each). V lost 5 bases to trimming and J lost 0 bases, with 20 bases between them. The CDR3 consists of 19 residues. Germline CDR1 reads SEHNR; CDR2 reads FQNEAQ (reference sequence). The CDR3: CASSLGVGVTLSGANVLTF. Written as DNA, the CDR3 is TGTGCCAGCAGCCTAGGGGTGGGAGTCACCCTCTCTGGGGCCAACGTCCTGACTTTC.

This clone was seen a few times. The chain links TRBV9 to TRBJ2-7; D gene unclear. The V end lost 2 bases, the J end lost 0 bases, and 6 bases lay between the germline ends. This CDR3 has 13 residues. Germline CDR1 is SGDLS and CDR2 is YYNGEE. CDR3 sequence: CASSVTTSYEQYF. CDR3 DNA sequence: TGTGCCAGCAGCGTCACCACCTCCTACGAGCAGTACTTC.

The V gene is TRBV18, the J gene TRBJ1-2; D gene uncertain. The V gene lost 1 base and the J gene lost 3 bases, with 6 bases spanning the gap. There are 13 residues in the CDR3. Germline values: CDR1 KGHSH, CDR2 LQKENI. The CDR3 is CASSPQEDYGYTF. The CDR3 DNA is TGTGCCAGCTCACCACAGGAAGACTATGGCTACACCTTC.

The chain couples TRBV10-3 to TRBJ1-3; no clear D gene. CDR1 is ENHRY, CDR2 SYGVKD, per germline. CDR3 size: 17 residues. Trimming stripped 4 bases from V and 1 base from J, with 17 bases between. The CDR3 DNA reads TGTGCCATCAGTGGCGGGGAGGCCGCGTCTTCTGGAAACACCATATATTTT. This gives the protein CAISGGEAASSGNTIYF.

The V call is TRBV4-3, the J call TRBJ1-1, with TRBD1 as a possible D gene (5 bases). Germline loops: CDR1 LGHNA, CDR2 YSLEER. This CDR3 comprises 14 residues. V lost 0 bases, J lost 1 base, and 6 bases lay in between. CDR3 DNA: TGCGCCAGCAGCCAAGACAGGGCGAACACTGAAGCTTTCTTT. It is translated as CASSQDRANTEAFF.

Here the CDR3 DNA reads TGTGCCAGCAGTTACGTCGCTAGCGGTTCCTACGAGCAGTACTTC. Translation gives CASSYVASGSYEQYF. The J gene is TRBJ2-7, the V gene TRBV6-8, with 7 bases aligning to TRBD2. Germline CDR1 reads MNHGY; CDR2 reads SAAAGT. This CDR3 spans 15 amino acids. The junction had 5 bases not matched to a gene; V was cut back by 2 bases and J by 1 base.

The chain links TRBV27 to TRBJ1-5; D is unclear. This CDR3 spans 13 amino acids. Germline V CDR1 and CDR2: MNHEY, SMNVEV (reference sequence). Trimming took off 3 bases at V and 0 bases at J, with 3 bases between the two ends. This CDR3 is CASSFYSNQPQHF. The DNA for the CDR3 is TGTGCCAGCAGTTTTTATAGCAATCAGCCCCAGCATTTT.

The chain joins TRBV6-5 to TRBJ2-5, with 8 bases matching TRBD1. V was clipped by 0 bases and J by 9 bases; unmatched bases: 9. The CDR3 loop spans 15 amino acids. Per germline, CDR1 MNHEY and CDR2 SVGAGI. Here the CDR3 reads CASSYSTRGRGAQYF. The DNA of the CDR3 is TGTGCCAGCAGTTACTCAACCAGGGGGCGCGGGGCCCAGTACTTC.

The chain uses TRBV28 and TRBJ1-5; weak D call: TRBD1 (6 bases). CDR3 length: 14 residues. Germline V gene lookup returns CDR1 MDHEN and CDR2 SYDVKM. Trimming cost V 4 bases and J 4 bases, with 11 bases left between them. CDR3: CASSSGQRNQPQHF. CDR3 nucleotide sequence: TGTGCCAGCAGTTCCGGACAGAGAAATCAGCCCCAGCATTTT.

J is TRBJ2-1 and V is TRBV11-2, with D perhaps TRBD2 (5 bases). V dropped 1 base and J dropped 3 bases, with 7 bases sitting between them. The CDR3 contains 14 residues. Germline-derived CDR1 and CDR2 are SGHAT and FQNNGV. The CDR3 DNA reads TGTGCCAGCAGCTTAGTCGGGATCTACAATGAGCAGTTCTTC. Translated, it gives CASSLVGIYNEQFF.

V usage is TRBV5-4 and J usage is TRBJ1-1, with D possibly TRBD1 on 5 matching bases. The germline V gene has CDR1 SGHNT and CDR2 YYREEE (reference sequence). CDR3 size: 14 residues. Trimming cost V 5 bases and J 1 base, with 12 bases left between them. The CDR3 coding sequence is TGTGCCAGCAGTCTTAGCGACAGGAACACTGAAGCTTTCTTT. This translates into CASSLSDRNTEAFF.

The rearrangement uses TRBV27 and TRBJ1-5; D is possibly TRBD1 (5 bases). The CDR3 contains 14 residues. Germline V gene data show CDR1 as MNHEY and CDR2 as SMNVEV (reference sequence). V lost 3 bases, J lost 4 bases, and 10 bases lay in between. The CDR3 DNA reads as TGTGCCAGCAGTTTTGGGGGTTGGAATCAGCCCCAGCATTTT. Translation: CASSFGGWNQPQHF.